The 14 T cell receptor beta chains listed next were all sequenced from one sample in a study of regulatory and conventional T cells in RAG deficiency. Using immunoSEQ multiplex PCR, the repertoire was profiled, and TCRdb retains in-frame clones only, with some absent. The sample yields 22,000 or so clones, more than 85% seen once. Blood CD4+ CD25-low CD127-high conventional T cells supplied the genomic DNA template. The same sample was also used in a study of regulatory T cells. That publication notes: Primers: 52 TRBV forward and 13 TRBJ reverse.

Material for sequencing was CD4+ T cells sorted from blood. These receptors all come from a human donor in good health.

This chain uses TRBV4-1 with TRBJ2-1; 13 bases map to TRBD2. This CDR3 comprises 17 residues. V gave up 1 base and J gave up 5 bases; unmatched junction bases: 5. The V gene's germline CDR1 is MGHRA and CDR2 YSYEKL. The CDR3 bases are TGCGCCAGCAGCCAAGTAAGACTAGCGGGAGGACACAATGAGCAGTTCTTC. Its protein product is CASSQVRLAGGHNEQFF.

This rearrangement joins TRBV5-1 to TRBJ2-5, with 11 nucleotides matching TRBD2. The germline CDR1 and CDR2 sequences are SGHRS and YFSETQ. After removal of 2 bases from V and 5 bases from J, the junction contained 8 bases not matched to a gene. There are 16 residues in the CDR3. CDR3 coding DNA: TGCGCCAGCAGCTTTTTCCTAGCGGGAGGCTTGGAGACCCAGTACTTC. As protein: CASSFFLAGGLETQYF.

The chain joins TRBV28 to TRBJ2-1, with TRBD2 matching 9 bases. V lost 7 bases to trimming and J lost 7 bases; unmatched junction nucleotides: 14. CDR3 length: 16 residues. CDR1 is MDHEN and CDR2 is SYDVKM in the germline V gene. In DNA form, the CDR3 reads TGTGCCAGCAACGGAAACCCGGGACTAGCTTGGAATGAGCAGTTCTTC. Its protein product is CASNGNPGLAWNEQFF.

The chain has TRBV15 and TRBJ1-4, with 8 bases matching TRBD1. Looked up from germline, CDR1 is LNHNV and CDR2 is YYDKDF (reference sequence). Trimming at V came to 8 bases and at J to 8 bases, leaving 7 bases not matched to a gene. This CDR3 contains 13 residues. The CDR3 region has the DNA TGTGCCACCGGTAGGACAGGGATGGAAAAACTGTTTTTT. Translation gives CATGRTGMEKLFF.

This sequence joins TRBV19 and TRBJ2-3; D may be TRBD1 (5 bases). This CDR3 comprises 14 residues. V was shortened by 1 base and J by 1 base, with 6 bases between the two germline ends. Per germline, CDR1 LNHDA and CDR2 SQIVND (reference sequence). CDR3 loop: CASSIARGTDTQYF. The CDR3 DNA sequence: TGTGCCAGTAGTATAGCCAGGGGCACAGATACGCAGTATTTT.

The gene calls are TRBV28 and TRBJ2-5, with 10 bases lining up with TRBD2. The length of the CDR3 is 15 residues. The trim removed 4 bases at V and 5 bases at J, leaving 7 bases unmatched. Per germline, CDR1 MDHEN and CDR2 SYDVKM. The CDR3 is CASSSAGGDGETQYF. In DNA form, the CDR3 reads TGTGCCAGCAGTTCAGCGGGAGGGGACGGGGAGACCCAGTACTTC. The whole variable domain, filled in from reference TRBV28 and TRBJ2-5, reads DVKVTQSSRYLVKRTGEKVFLECVQDMDHENMFWYRQDPGLGLRLIYFSYDVKMKEKGDIPEGYSVSREKKERFSLILESASTNQTSMYLCASSSAGGDGETQYFGPGTRLLVL.

The chain uses TRBV2 and TRBJ1-4, with D possibly matching TRBD1 (5 bases). The CDR3 has 13 residues. V gave up 7 bases and J gave up 8 bases, with 14 bases separating them. The germline V gene has CDR1 SNHLY and CDR2 FYNNEI. This chain's CDR3 is CASIRGVGEKLFF. The CDR3 DNA reads TGTGCCAGCATCCGAGGGGTTGGCGAAAAACTGTTTTTT.

A note on this clone: Since the CDR3 does not end with the conserved phenylalanine or tryptophan, this likely comes from a read error. It is unclear where the CDR3 begins or ends on the DNA, so no DNA is shown, and the CDR3 is as TCRdb lists it. V usage is TRBV11-2 and J usage is TRBJ2-7; the D segment call TRBD2 is taken from the table without a DNA check. Germline V gene lookup returns CDR1 SGHAT and CDR2 FQNNGV. The CDR3 is 13 amino acids in total, end residues counted. This CDR3 reads CASSLSPSGGANS.

This clone was seen a single time. This rearrangement joins TRBV28 to TRBJ1-1, with 9 positions matching TRBD1. V shed 4 bases and J 3 bases; nucleotides not matched to a gene: 6. From germline, CDR1 is MDHEN and CDR2 SYDVKM. The CDR3 has 15 amino acids. The CDR3 spells CASSSGQGIDTEAFF. The CDR3 coding sequence is TGTGCCAGCAGTTCAGGACAGGGGATAGACACTGAAGCTTTCTTT.

The V and J genes are TRBV5-5 and TRBJ2-5; TRBD2 might be the D (5 bases). The CDR3 contains 14 residues. Germline assignment: CDR1 SGHKS and CDR2 YYEKEE (reference sequence). Trimming pared 4 bases from V and 2 bases from J, leaving 12 bases between. The CDR3 coding sequence is TGTGCCAGCAGCCCCGGGGTCCAACAAGAGACCCAGTACTTC. Residues: CASSPGVQQETQYF.

This clone was seen a single time. This chain links TRBV6-1 with TRBJ2-5, with 8 bases that match TRBD2. This CDR3 is 15 amino acids long. With 1 base clipped from V and 11 bases from J, the junction kept 12 bases outside the gene matches. Germline V gene lookup returns CDR1 MNHNS and CDR2 SASEGT. This CDR3 reads CASSEVVAGTGEQYF. Here the CDR3 DNA reads TGTGCCAGCAGTGAAGTAGTAGCGGGGACGGGAGAGCAGTACTTC.

The chain employs TRBV28 and TRBJ2-7; D remains unclear. Trimming cost V 6 bases and J 6 bases, with 15 bases left between them. CDR3 size: 13 residues. Per germline, CDR1 MDHEN and CDR2 SYDVKM. The CDR3 reads CASSRAPSSEQYF. For the CDR3, the DNA is TGTGCCAGCAGCCGAGCCCCTAGTTCCGAGCAGTACTTC.

V gene TRBV25-1 combines with J gene TRBJ1-6; D remains unclear. V gave up 2 bases and J gave up 12 bases, with 17 bases separating them. The CDR3 sequence is 15 residues long. CDR1 and CDR2 from the germline V gene are MGHDK and SYGVNS. CDR3 DNA: TGTGCCAGCAGTGAAGCCCTGGGTCCGCACGAACCCCTCCACTTT. It encodes CASSEALGPHEPLHF.

The V call is TRBV15, the J call TRBJ1-1; tentative D call: TRBD1 (6 bases). The V and J ends lost 0 bases and 7 bases respectively, with 15 bases between them. The CDR3 totals 15 residues. CDR1 and CDR2 (germline): LNHNV, YYDKDF (reference sequence). The CDR3 sequence: CATSRDPGARDEAFF. For the CDR3, the DNA is TGTGCCACCAGCAGAGACCCGGGGGCGAGAGATGAAGCTTTCTTT.